This entry lists 10 T cell receptor beta chains sequenced from one sample in a study of CD8+CD57+ T cells in acquired aplastic anemia (dated by TCRdb to 2016 to 2019). TCRdb names Illumina HiSeq 2000 as the instrument used. TCR beta VDJ combination and CDR3 sequence profiling used genomic DNA as the template. TCRdb ran its own pipeline on the public reads, namely fastp trimming at Q25 and MiXCR clone calling, and kept in-frame beta chains. CDR3 protein duplicates are merged, each entry listing the most common genes and DNA. The sample contains about 150,000 distinct CDR3 sequences, 45% to 55% of them found a single time. The top ten clones comprise 25% to 40% of the sample. The patients picked for sequencing were ones in whom flow cytometry had shown an expansion of CD8+CD57+ cells. Sequenced: sorted CD4+, CD8+, or CD8+CD57+ T cells (not recorded which) from PBMCs. These receptors all come from a human donor with aplastic anemia.

The chain links TRBV2 to TRBJ1-2; 11 bases align to TRBD1. Germline CDR1 reads SNHLY; CDR2 reads FYNNEI. This CDR3 has 14 amino acids. V lost 6 bases to trimming and J lost 8 bases; unmatched junction nucleotides: 8. The CDR3 is CASRPGQGASGYTF. The CDR3 region has the DNA TGTGCCAGCAGACCTGGACAGGGGGCATCCGGCTACACCTTC.

This clonotype was found many times. CDR3 sequence: CASSQVASGSNEQFF. The CDR3, as DNA: TGCGCCAGCAGCCAAGTGGCTAGCGGGAGCAATGAGCAGTTCTTC. The chain uses TRBV4-3 and TRBJ2-1; TRBD2 agrees at 10 bases. Germline V gene sequence: CDR1 LGHNA, CDR2 YSLEER. This CDR3 contains 15 residues. V lost 1 base and J lost 6; bases outside the gene matches: 3.

This clonotype was seen repeatedly, ten times or more. The chain employs TRBV3-1 and TRBJ1-6; no definite D call. This CDR3 region has 14 residues. CDR1 LGHDT and CDR2 YNNKEL come from the germline V gene (reference sequence). V was clipped by 2 bases and J by 12 bases, with 14 bases between them. CDR3 amino acids: CASSQSSWSVPLHF. The CDR3 DNA reads as TGTGCCAGCAGCCAAAGTTCGTGGTCGGTACCCCTCCACTTT.

The J gene is TRBJ2-7, the V gene TRBV29-1, with TRBD2 identical over 7 bases. The germline V gene has CDR1 SQVTM and CDR2 ANQGSEA. This CDR3 comprises 13 residues. The ends lost 6 bases at V and 4 bases at J; junction bases unmatched: 9. CDR3 protein: CSVGEGNLYEQYF. Written as DNA, the CDR3 is TGCAGCGTCGGGGAGGGGAACCTATACGAGCAGTACTTC.

The chain carries TRBV29-1 and TRBJ2-7; D unclear. Trimming pared 0 bases from V and 4 bases from J, leaving 7 bases between. CDR3 length equals 12 residues. Germline V lookup: CDR1 SQVTM, CDR2 ANQGSEA. The CDR3 reads CSVEDNIYEQYF. The CDR3 nucleotides read TGCAGCGTTGAAGATAACATATACGAGCAGTACTTC.

The rearrangement links TRBV20-1 to TRBJ2-3; 8 bases fit TRBD2. Germline trimming cut 6 bases from V and 0 bases from J; bases unmatched to any gene: 5. CDR3 size: 14 residues. Germline V CDR1 and CDR2: DFQATT, SNEGSKA (reference sequence). The CDR3 is CSAVLAESTDTQYF. The CDR3 coding sequence is TGCAGTGCGGTACTAGCGGAAAGCACAGATACGCAGTATTTT.

This clonotype was counted between two and nine times. The chain employs TRBV6-1 and TRBJ2-1, with D hard to call. V was pared by 6 bases and J by 4 bases, with 10 bases between. Germline CDR1 and CDR2: MNHNS and SASEGT. The length of the CDR3 is 13 residues. The CDR3: CASREPPYNEQFF. CDR3 DNA sequence: TGTGCCAGCAGGGAGCCCCCATACAATGAGCAGTTCTTC.

V and J are TRBV29-1 and TRBJ2-7; weak D call: TRBD1 (5 bases). The CDR3 consists of 16 residues. V shed 8 bases and J shed 4 bases, with 27 bases lying between them. Germline CDR1 and CDR2: SQVTM and ANQGSEA. CDR3: CSSSDTGRPNVYEQYF. The CDR3 DNA follows: TGCAGCTCTTCGGACACAGGACGCCCGAATGTATACGAGCAGTACTTC.

Turning to this clonotype: At one of its ends the junction is not consistent with the germline gene, which may arise from a read error. This chain links TRBV25-1 with TRBJ2-2, with D perhaps matching TRBD1 (7 bases). From germline, CDR1 is MGHDK and CDR2 SYGVNS. This CDR3 region has 17 residues. The CDR3 DNA follows: TGTGCCAGCAGTGAATCGGCAGGGGGACTTTACATCGGGGAGCTGTTCTTT. Its protein product is CASSESAGGLYIGELFF.

V and J are TRBV7-2 and TRBJ2-7; D remains ambiguous. Germline-derived CDR1 and CDR2 are SGHTA and FQGNSA. CDR3 length: 14 residues. The V end lost 0 bases, the J end lost 0 bases, and 6 bases lay between the germline ends. DNA for the CDR3: TGTGCCAGCAGCTTAGCGCCCAGCTCCTACGAGCAGTACTTC. The encoded protein is CASSLAPSSYEQYF.